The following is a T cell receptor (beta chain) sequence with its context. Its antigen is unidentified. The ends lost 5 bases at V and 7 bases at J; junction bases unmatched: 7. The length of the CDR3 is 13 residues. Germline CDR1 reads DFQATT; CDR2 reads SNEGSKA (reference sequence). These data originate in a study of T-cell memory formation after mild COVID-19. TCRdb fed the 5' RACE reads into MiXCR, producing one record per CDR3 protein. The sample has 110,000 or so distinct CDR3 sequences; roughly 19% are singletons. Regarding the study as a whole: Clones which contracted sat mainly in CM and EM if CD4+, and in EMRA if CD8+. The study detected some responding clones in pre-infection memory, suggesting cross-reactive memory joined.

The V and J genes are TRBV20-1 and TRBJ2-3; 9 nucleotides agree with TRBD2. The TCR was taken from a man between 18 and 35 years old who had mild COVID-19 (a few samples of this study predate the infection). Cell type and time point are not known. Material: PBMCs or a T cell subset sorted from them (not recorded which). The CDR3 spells CSAVGGGANTQYF. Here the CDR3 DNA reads TGCAGTGCTGTAGGCGGGGGGGCAAATACGCAGTATTTT.